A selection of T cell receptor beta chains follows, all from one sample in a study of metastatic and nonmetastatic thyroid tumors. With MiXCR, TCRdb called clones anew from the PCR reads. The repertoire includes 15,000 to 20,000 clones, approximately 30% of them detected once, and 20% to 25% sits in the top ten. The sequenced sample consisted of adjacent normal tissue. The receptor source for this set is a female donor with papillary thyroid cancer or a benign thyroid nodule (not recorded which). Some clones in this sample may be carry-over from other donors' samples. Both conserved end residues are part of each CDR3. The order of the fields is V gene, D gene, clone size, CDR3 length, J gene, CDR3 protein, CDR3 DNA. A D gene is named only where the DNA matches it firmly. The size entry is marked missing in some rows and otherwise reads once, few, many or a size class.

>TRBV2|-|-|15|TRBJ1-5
CASLLLRGGNQPQHF
TGTGCCAGCCTCCTGCTGCGGGGAGGGAATCAGCCCCAGCATTTT
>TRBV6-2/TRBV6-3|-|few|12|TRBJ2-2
CASSYTVGELFF
TGTGCCAGCAGTTATACCGTCGGGGAGCTGTTTTTT
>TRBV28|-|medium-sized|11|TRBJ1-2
CASGGDYGYTF
TGTGCCAGCGGGGGTGATTATGGCTACACCTTC
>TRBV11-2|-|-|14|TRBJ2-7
CASSPISGTYEQYF
TGTGCCAGCAGCCCAATTAGCGGAACCTACGAGCAGTACTTC
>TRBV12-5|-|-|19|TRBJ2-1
CASGLAVTTDSFSYNEQFF
TGTGCTAGTGGTTTGGCTGTGACCACTGACAGTTTCTCCTACAATGAGCAGTTCTTC
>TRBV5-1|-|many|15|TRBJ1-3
CASSQAGVSGNTIYF
TGCGCCAGCAGCCAGGCAGGGGTTTCTGGAAACACCATATATTTT
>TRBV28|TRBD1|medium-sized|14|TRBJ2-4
CASSCEGAGCVQYF
TGTGCCAGCAGTTGTGAGGGGGCAGGGTGTGTTCAGTACTTC
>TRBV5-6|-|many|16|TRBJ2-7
CASSLGTLLSPYEQYF
TGTGCCAGCAGCTTGGGAACACTTTTATCCCCCTACGAGCAGTACTTC
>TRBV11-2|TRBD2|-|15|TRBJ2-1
CASRERTSAYNEQFF
TGTGCCAGCAGAGAAAGGACTAGCGCCTACAATGAGCAGTTCTTC
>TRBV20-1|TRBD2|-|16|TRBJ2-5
CSARLAGGLGWETQYF
TGCAGTGCTAGATTAGCGGGTGGTCTGGGTTGGGAGACCCAGTACTTC
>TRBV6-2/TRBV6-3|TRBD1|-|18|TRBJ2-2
CASSPATTGTGVTGELFF
TGTGCCAGCAGTCCCGCGACGACCGGGACAGGGGTCACCGGGGAGCTGTTTTTT
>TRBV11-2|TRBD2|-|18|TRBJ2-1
CASSLGSLAGGPNNEQFF
TGTGCCAGCAGCTTAGGGTCCCTAGCGGGAGGGCCCAACAATGAGCAGTTCTTC
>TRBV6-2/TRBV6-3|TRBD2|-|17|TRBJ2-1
CASSYSLREGPYNEQFF
TGTGCCAGCAGTTACTCGTTACGGGAGGGCCCATACAATGAGCAGTTCTTC
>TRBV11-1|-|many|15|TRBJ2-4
CASSLTSGHGNIQYF
TGTGCCAGCAGCTTAACGTCGGGCCATGGAAACATTCAGTACTTC
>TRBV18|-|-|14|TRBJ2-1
CASTIGIIYNEQFF
TGTGCCAGCACCATAGGGATAATCTACAATGAGCAGTTCTTC
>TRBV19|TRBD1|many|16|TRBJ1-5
CASVQTGGLSNQPQHF
TGTGCCAGTGTCCAGACAGGGGGGCTTAGCAATCAGCCCCAGCATTTT
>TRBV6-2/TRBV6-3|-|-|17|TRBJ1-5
CASSYLGQRGNNQPQHF
TGTGCCAGCAGTTATCTTGGACAGAGGGGGAACAATCAGCCCCAGCATTTT
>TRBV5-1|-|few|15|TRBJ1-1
CASSLVGVGRGEAFF
TGCGCCAGCAGCTTGGTTGGGGTGGGCAGGGGTGAAGCTTTCTTT
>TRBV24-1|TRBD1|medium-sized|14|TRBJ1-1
CATRQTGGATEAFF
TGTGCCACCAGGCAGACAGGGGGCGCGACTGAAGCTTTCTTT
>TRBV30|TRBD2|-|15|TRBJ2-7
CAWSVRRLAGSEQYF
TGTGCCTGGAGTGTACGGAGACTAGCGGGGTCCGAGCAATACTTC
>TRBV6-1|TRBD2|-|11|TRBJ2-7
CASWGGFEQYF
TGTGCCAGCTGGGGGGGGTTTGAGCAGTACTTC
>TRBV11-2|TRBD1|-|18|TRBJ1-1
CASSLNARGAMARGEAFF
TGTGCCAGCAGCTTGAACGCCAGGGGGGCGATGGCGAGAGGTGAAGCTTTCTTT
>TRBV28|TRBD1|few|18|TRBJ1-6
CASSPSTGLGSYNSPLHF
TGTGCCAGCAGTCCCTCGACAGGGTTGGGCTCCTATAATTCACCCCTCCACTTT
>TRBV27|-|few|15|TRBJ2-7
CATKSWNPGGYEQYF
TGTGCCACCAAGTCTTGGAACCCTGGGGGCTACGAGCAGTACTTC
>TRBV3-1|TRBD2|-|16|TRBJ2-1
CASSQDRTSGANEQFF
TGTGCCAGCAGCCAAGACAGGACTAGCGGGGCTAATGAGCAGTTCTTC
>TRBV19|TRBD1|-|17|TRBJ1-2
CASSIPGQGSPNYGYTF
TGTGCCAGTAGTATCCCGGGACAGGGGTCCCCTAACTATGGCTACACCTTC
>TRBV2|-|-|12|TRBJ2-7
CASSGTSYEQYF
TGTGCCAGCAGTGGGACCTCCTACGAGCAGTACTTC
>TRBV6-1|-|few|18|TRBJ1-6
CASSEEAGGRWYNSPLHF
TGTGCCAGCAGTGAAGAGGCGGGGGGCCGATGGTATAATTCACCCCTCCACTTT